Presented here are 24 T cell receptor beta chains from one specimen sequenced in a study of blood T cell repertoires in COVID-19. Method: immunoSEQ multiplex PCR; TCRdb's copy keeps in-frame clones and lacks some. The data contain approximately 190,000 clones, around 83% of them singletons. What was sequenced was peripheral blood. The origin of the receptors is a woman in her 40s with acute or convalescent COVID-19.

This clone was detected a few times. This sequence joins TRBV7-9 and TRBJ1-1; tentatively, D is TRBD1 (6 bases). CDR3 length equals 15 residues. V lost 2 bases and J lost 6, with 16 bases in between. Germline V gene lookup returns CDR1 SEHNR and CDR2 FQNEAQ (reference sequence). The CDR3 sequence is CASSLQGREGAEAFF. The CDR3 DNA follows: TGTGCCAGCAGCTTACAGGGGCGCGAAGGCGCTGAAGCTTTCTTT.

This clone was seen a few times. CDR3 sequence (DNA): TGTGCCGGAAGGACAGAGTTTACCGGGGAGCTGTTTTTT. Its translation: CAGRTEFTGELFF. This rearrangement joins TRBV2 to TRBJ2-2; TRBD1 might be the D (6 bases). The CDR3 loop spans 13 amino acids. Germline assignment: CDR1 SNHLY and CDR2 FYNNEI. Trimming took 11 bases from V and 5 from J, leaving 15 bases between them.

This clone was seen a handful of times. This sequence joins TRBV7-8 and TRBJ1-6; 7 bases are shared with TRBD1. Losses at the gene ends were 6 bases for V and 4 bases for J; bases not matched to a gene: 3. The CDR3 extends over 14 amino acids. Germline lookup yields CDR1 SGHVS and CDR2 FQNEAQ. The CDR3 DNA reads TGTGCCAGCAGTTCGGGACAGTATAATTCACCCCTCCACTTT. It is translated as CASSSGQYNSPLHF.

The chain employs TRBV21-1 and TRBJ1-5. TRBV21-1 is a pseudogene. CDR3 length equals 17 residues. CDR3 sequence reads: CASRNDSPKAPNQPQHF. CDR3 nucleotide sequence: TGTGCCAGCCGCAATGACTCACCGAAGGCCCCCAATCAGCCCCAGCATTTT.

In regard to this clone: Possible read error: a much larger clone is one base away. The same CDR3 arises from other DNA sequences in this sample as well. The V gene is TRBV6-4, the J gene TRBJ2-3; D uncertain. This CDR3 has 14 residues. Trimming removed 0 bases at V and 1 base at J, with 5 bases between. Germline V gives CDR1 MRHNA, CDR2 SNTAGT. The CDR3: CASSDSAGTDTQYF. CDR3 sequence (DNA): TGTGCCAGCAGTGACTCGGCAGGCACAGATACGCAGTATTTT.

J is TRBJ1-6 and V is TRBV6-5; unclear D gene. The CDR3 has 15 amino acids. Trimming removed 2 bases from V and 10 bases from J, with 15 bases in between. CDR1 is MNHEY, CDR2 SVGAGI, per germline. The CDR3 protein is CASSYRGGEPSPLHF. The DNA for the CDR3 is TGTGCCAGCAGTTACCGGGGAGGTGAGCCCTCACCCCTCCACTTT.

V gene TRBV9 combines with J gene TRBJ1-6; D unclear. The V end was cut by 0 bases, the J end by 3 bases, with 13 bases between. The length of the CDR3 is 17 residues. Germline CDR1 SGDLS, CDR2 YYNGEE. CDR3 bases: TGTGCCAGCAGCGTAGGTCTTCAGGAACTCTATAATTCACCCCTCCACTTT. Translated: CASSVGLQELYNSPLHF.

The chain combines TRBV5-1 with TRBJ2-1, with TRBD2 matching over 8 bases. V dropped 0 bases and J dropped 2; count of bases not matched to a gene: 7. CDR1 SGHRS and CDR2 YFSETQ come from the germline V gene. This CDR3 region has 17 residues. This CDR3 reads CASSLGITAGAYNEQFF. Written as DNA, the CDR3 is TGCGCCAGCAGCTTGGGTATAACAGCGGGAGCCTACAATGAGCAGTTCTTC.

CDR3 bases: TGTGCCAGCAGCTTCCTCTCTAGCTCCTACAATGAGCAGTTCTTC. It is translated as CASSFLSSSYNEQFF. The chain combines TRBV11-2 with TRBJ2-1, with D uncertain. Trimming removed 3 bases from V and 0 bases from J, with 9 bases in between. The length of the CDR3 is 15 residues. Germline CDR1 SGHAT, CDR2 FQNNGV.

The chain recombines TRBV19 with TRBJ2-1; D remains ambiguous. The CDR3 is made up of 18 amino acids. CDR1 and CDR2 from the germline V gene are LNHDA and SQIVND (reference sequence). With 2 bases removed from V and 1 base from J, the gap between germline ends came to 18 bases. CDR3 sequence reads: CASSIRRSVAFSYNEQFF. The CDR3 DNA sequence: TGTGCCAGTAGTATACGTCGGTCGGTAGCCTTTTCCTACAATGAGCAGTTCTTC.

The rearrangement uses TRBV11-2 and TRBJ2-1; TRBD2 aligns across 13 bases. The CDR3 is 17 residues long. With 6 bases clipped from V and 4 bases from J, the junction kept 9 bases outside the gene matches. The germline V gene encodes CDR1 SGHAT and CDR2 FQNNGV. The CDR3 region has the DNA TGTGCCAGCAGTCTCCGGACTAGCGGGAGCGGGTACAATGAGCAGTTCTTC. Translated, it gives CASSLRTSGSGYNEQFF.

The chain joins TRBV5-1 to TRBJ1-6; the D gene is possibly TRBD1 (5 bases). CDR3 size: 15 residues. From germline, CDR1 is SGHRS and CDR2 YFSETQ. Trimming pared 5 bases from V and 6 bases from J, leaving 15 bases between. CDR3 loop: CASSFDSPINSPLHF. CDR3 nucleotide sequence: TGCGCCAGCAGTTTCGACAGCCCAATTAATTCACCCCTCCACTTT.

The chain has TRBV11-3 and TRBJ2-7; TRBD2 agrees at 14 bases. Germline CDR1 SGHNT, CDR2 YENEEA. There are 15 residues in the CDR3. Germline trimming cut 8 bases from V and 2 bases from J; bases unmatched to any gene: 5. This CDR3 is CASPGTSGRTYEQYF. CDR3 DNA sequence: TGTGCCAGCCCCGGGACTAGCGGGAGAACCTACGAGCAGTACTTC.

The V call is TRBV10-1, the J call TRBJ1-3; D gene uncertain. This CDR3 has 14 residues. The germline CDR1 and CDR2 sequences are WNHNN and SYGVQD (reference sequence). V was pared by 3 bases and J by 0 bases, with 6 bases between. The CDR3 DNA follows: TGCGCCAGCAGTGATTTCGTCTCTGGAAACACCATATATTTT. It codes for CASSDFVSGNTIYF.

CDR3 in amino acids: CASSLDAGGPSLTGELFF. The CDR3 bases are TGCGCCAGCAGCTTGGACGCGGGAGGGCCGAGTTTGACCGGGGAGCTGTTTTTT. The chain recombines TRBV5-1 with TRBJ2-2; 9 bases agree with TRBD2. The length of the CDR3 is 18 residues. Looked up from germline, CDR1 is SGHRS and CDR2 is YFSETQ. The V gene end was trimmed by 0 bases and the J gene end by 5 bases; junction bases not matched to a gene: 11.

V and J are TRBV28 and TRBJ2-7; 8 nucleotides line up with TRBD2. The junction had 5 bases not matched to a gene; V was cut back by 1 base and J by 6 bases. The CDR3 spans 14 residues. In germline, CDR1 is MDHEN, CDR2 SYDVKM. In nucleotides, the CDR3 is TGTGCCAGCAGTTTATCGCCCGGGACTAGCGAGCAGTACTTC. Translation gives CASSLSPGTSEQYF.

This sequence joins TRBV7-9 and TRBJ2-1; D perhaps matches TRBD1 (6 bases). The CDR3 has 11 residues. Between the trimmed V and J ends, which lost 4 bases and 8 bases, there was a span of 6 bases. Germline V CDR1 and CDR2: SEHNR, FQNEAQ (reference sequence). The DNA of the CDR3 is TGTGCCAGCAGCTGGACAGATGAGCAGTTCTTC. Translating it yields CASSWTDEQFF.

This clone appeared once. The CDR3 DNA is TGTGCCAGCAGTTTTATCCCTTATCAGCCCCAGCATTTT. This codes for CASSFIPYQPQHF. The rearrangement joins TRBV28 to TRBJ1-5; D remains unclear. The V end was cut by 3 bases, the J end by 5 bases, with 8 bases between. This CDR3 is 13 amino acids long. Germline V gene data show CDR1 as MDHEN and CDR2 as SYDVKM.

V usage is TRBV27 and J usage is TRBJ1-6, with 7 bases matching TRBD1. Trimming took 4 bases from V and 8 from J; bases not matched to a gene: 5. The CDR3 runs to 14 residues. In germline, CDR1 is MNHEY, CDR2 SMNVEV (reference sequence). The CDR3 DNA follows: TGTGCCAGCAGTTGGGGACAGCTTGATTCACCCCTCCACTTT. Translation: CASSWGQLDSPLHF.

This chain uses TRBV2 with TRBJ2-7; perhaps TRBD2 as D (5 bases). Trimming shortened V by 3 bases and J by 0 bases, and 6 bases separated the two germline ends. The germline V gene has CDR1 SNHLY and CDR2 FYNNEI. This CDR3 is built from 13 residues. CDR3 residues: CASSDRDSYEQYF. Written as DNA, the CDR3 is TGTGCCAGCAGTGACCGGGACTCCTACGAGCAGTACTTC.

The chain employs TRBV5-1 and TRBJ2-1; 8 positions agree with TRBD2. Germline V gene data show CDR1 as SGHRS and CDR2 as YFSETQ. V was clipped by 2 bases and J by 3 bases; unmatched bases: 7. There are 16 residues in the CDR3. This chain's CDR3 is CASSFRSGGSYNEQFF. The CDR3 nucleotides read TGCGCCAGCAGCTTTCGGAGCGGGGGAAGCTACAATGAGCAGTTCTTC.

The rearrangement uses TRBV2 and TRBJ1-5, with a possible D match to TRBD1 (5 bases). V was clipped by 2 bases and J by 6 bases, with 11 bases between them. The CDR3 is 14 residues long. Germline loops: CDR1 SNHLY, CDR2 FYNNEI. CDR3: CASSETTGAQPQHF. The CDR3 DNA follows: TGTGCCAGCAGTGAAACCACAGGCGCTCAGCCCCAGCATTTT. The full variable domain, rest sourced from reference TRBV2 and TRBJ1-5, is EPEVTQTPSHQVTQMGQEVILRCVPISNHLYFYWYRQILGQKVEFLVSFYNNEISEKSEIFDDQFSVERPDGSNFTLKIRSTKLEDSAMYFCASSETTGAQPQHFGDGTRLSIL.

The sample holds one count of this clone. The V gene is TRBV30, the J gene TRBJ2-3; TRBD1 is a possible D gene (5 bases). Trimming cost V 1 base and J 8 bases, with 10 bases left between them. The CDR3 contains 12 residues. Germline assignment: CDR1 GTSNPN and CDR2 SVGIG (reference sequence). CDR3 sequence reads: CAWSADRGTQYF. The CDR3 region has the DNA TGTGCCTGGAGTGCAGACAGAGGTACGCAGTATTTT.

The rearrangement joins TRBV7-9 to TRBJ2-2; 8 nucleotides match TRBD1. V lost 6 bases, J lost 1 base, and 4 bases stayed unmatched. The CDR3 runs 15 residues. Per the germline V gene, CDR1 is SEHNR and CDR2 is FQNEAQ (reference sequence). CDR3 nucleotide sequence: TGTGCCAGCAGACAAGGACAGGGGAACACCGGGGAGCTGTTTTTT. This gives the protein CASRQGQGNTGELFF.